This T cell receptor beta chain was identified in a study of memory CD4+ T cells and cytomegalovirus serostatus. Study context: Healthy Belgian adult donors included nine or ten CMV-positive and 24 CMV-negative people. General study results and limits: Each of 65 to 75 CMV-associated TCRbeta sequences occurred in one to five individuals.

The method was immunoSEQ multiplex PCR; TCRdb's version includes in-frame clones alone and lacks a portion of them. Among about 61,000 clones listed, 75% to 85% were seen once. Single viable CD3+CD4+CD8-CD45RO+ cells were sorted as the memory CD4+ T cells. V dropped 2 bases and J dropped 8 bases, with 18 bases sitting between them. Per germline, CDR1 SGHTA and CDR2 FQGTGA. The CDR3 is made up of 16 amino acids. Comment on this clone: The antigen is unknown.

The chain links TRBV7-3 to TRBJ1-4, with no clear D. The sequenced material came from memory CD4+ T cells from blood. The source is an adult in good health and CMV-seronegative. In DNA, the CDR3 is TGTGCCAGCAGCTTAGGGCCATTCCGGGAAGGCGAAAAACTGTTTTTT. Encoded protein: CASSLGPFREGEKLFF.